Below are 30 T cell receptor beta chains sequenced from a single sample in a study of shared clonotypes between healthy human individuals. Naivety among CD8 cells was defined by CD45RO negativity and positive CCR7 selection, thereby excluding terminally differentiated effector memory CD45RA+ cells. Sequenced by immunoSEQ multiplex PCR; TCRdb stores in-frame clones only, minus some. The profile covers about 2 million clones, with roughly 94% appearing a single time and 1% to 1.5% taken by the ten largest. The sequencing input was naive CD8+ T cells sorted from blood. Receptor source: a man aged 18 to 29 in good health.

This clone was seen once. The gene calls are TRBV27 and TRBJ2-2; 15 bases map to TRBD2. Trimming took 2 bases from V and 6 from J; bases not matched to a gene: 4. The CDR3 is made up of 17 amino acids. Looked up from germline, CDR1 is MNHEY and CDR2 is SMNVEV (reference sequence). The CDR3: CASSLGRTSGRAGELFF. CDR3 in DNA: TGTGCCAGCAGTTTAGGTCGGACTAGCGGGAGGGCCGGGGAGCTGTTTTTT.

The chain couples TRBV4-1 to TRBJ1-5; D not resolved. V lost 1 base and J lost 7, with 11 bases in between. The germline gives CDR1 MGHRA, CDR2 YSYEKL. The CDR3 loop spans 14 amino acids. CDR3 in DNA: TGCGCCAGCAGCCAAGGTGGCAGTGGCCAGCCCCAGCATTTT. Translation gives CASSQGGSGQPQHF.

The chain couples TRBV30 to TRBJ2-7, with D hard to call. V was shortened by 5 bases and J by 0 bases, with 17 bases between the two germline ends. Germline V CDR1 and CDR2: GTSNPN, SVGIG (reference sequence). This CDR3 region has 15 residues. CDR3 nucleotides: TGTGCCTGGGCAGGTGGGGTATCCTCCTCCTACGAGCAGTACTTC. Translated, it gives CAWAGGVSSSYEQYF.

This chain joins TRBV6-5 and TRBJ2-7; 8 bases map to TRBD2. V lost 6 bases and J lost 5; bases outside the gene matches: 0. CDR1 is MNHEY, CDR2 SVGAGI, per germline. CDR3 length: 11 residues. The CDR3 DNA follows: TGTGCCAGCAGAGCGGGGGACGAGCAGTACTTC. This encodes CASRAGDEQYF.

The chain is built from TRBV7-9 and TRBJ2-7, with a tentative D call TRBD1 (5 bases). The CDR3 is 13 amino acids. Germline CDR1 SEHNR, CDR2 FQNEAQ (reference sequence). Trimming stripped 6 bases from V and 0 bases from J, with 9 bases between. CDR3 in DNA: TGTGCCAGCAGGGAAGACAGCTCCTACGAGCAGTACTTC. This gives the protein CASREDSSYEQYF.

Here the CDR3 DNA reads TGTGCCAGCAGTCCCTCGGTAGGAAATGCTGGCAATCAGCCCCAGCATTTT. Residues: CASSPSVGNAGNQPQHF. This rearrangement joins TRBV27 to TRBJ1-5; D remains ambiguous. The V end was cut by 5 bases, the J end by 2 bases, with 19 bases between. The CDR3 is 17 amino acids. Germline V gene sequence: CDR1 MNHEY, CDR2 SMNVEV (reference sequence).

V and J are TRBV4-1 and TRBJ2-7, with 7 bases fitting TRBD2. CDR3 length equals 15 residues. After removal of 2 bases from V and 2 bases from J, the junction contained 6 bases not matched to a gene. Germline V gives CDR1 MGHRA, CDR2 YSYEKL. CDR3 loop: CASSQLERGAYEQYF. The DNA for the CDR3 is TGCGCCAGCAGCCAATTAGAGCGGGGAGCCTACGAGCAGTACTTC.

Worth noting for this clone: This sample includes further DNA sequences coding for the same CDR3. The chain links TRBV2 to TRBJ2-7, with 9 positions matching TRBD1. The V segment lost 3 bases and the J segment 4 bases; nucleotides outside the gene matches: 7. From germline, CDR1 is SNHLY and CDR2 FYNNEI. The CDR3 runs 15 residues. CDR3 sequence reads: CASSDSGTGFYEQYF. The CDR3 DNA sequence: TGTGCCAGCAGTGACTCCGGGACAGGGTTTTACGAGCAGTACTTC.

This clone was detected once. The chain recombines TRBV7-9 with TRBJ2-1; 9 bases agree with TRBD1. The CDR3 is made up of 15 amino acids. Looked up from germline, CDR1 is SEHNR and CDR2 is FQNEAQ (reference sequence). V lost 5 bases to trimming and J lost 7 bases; unmatched junction nucleotides: 9. Here the CDR3 DNA reads TGTGCCAGCAGCCTGGGACAGGGATCCGAAAATGAGCAGTTCTTC. Translation gives CASSLGQGSENEQFF. Full variable domain (remainder filled in from reference TRBV7-9 and TRBJ2-1): DTGVSQNPRHKITKRGQNVTFRCDPISEHNRLYWYRQTLGQGPEFLTYFQNEAQLEKSRLLSDRFSAERPKGSFSTLEIQRTEQGDSAMYLCASSLGQGSENEQFFGPGTRLTVL.

A word on this clone: Possible read error: a much larger clone is one base away. Different DNA sequences within this sample yield the same CDR3. The chain recombines TRBV11-3 with TRBJ2-7; 7 bases match TRBD2. J gave up 0 bases and V 1 base, and 0 bases lay outside the gene matches. Germline CDR1 SGHNT, CDR2 YENEEA. The CDR3 loop spans 14 amino acids. CDR3 nucleotide sequence: TGTGCCAGCAGCTTAGGCGGGAGCTCCTACGAGCAGTACTTC. It is translated as CASSLGGSSYEQYF.

The V call is TRBV19, the J call TRBJ2-7; TRBD2 aligns across 8 bases. Germline V lookup: CDR1 LNHDA, CDR2 SQIVND (reference sequence). This CDR3 is 15 amino acids long. The junction had 9 bases not matched to a gene; V was cut back by 2 bases and J by 6 bases. CDR3 sequence reads: CASSIIPGGATEQYF. CDR3 nucleotide sequence: TGTGCCAGTAGTATAATCCCCGGGGGGGCGACCGAGCAGTACTTC.

The J gene is TRBJ2-3, the V gene TRBV7-3; 8 bases agree with TRBD2. V shed 2 bases and J 3 bases; nucleotides not matched to a gene: 4. The CDR3 runs 15 residues. The V gene's germline CDR1 is SGHTA and CDR2 FQGTGA. The CDR3, as DNA: TGTGCCAGCAGCTTAGCGGGGGGAACGACAGATACGCAGTATTTT. This gives the protein CASSLAGGTTDTQYF.

Comment on this clone: The same CDR3 is also encoded by other DNA sequences in this sample. This chain connects TRBV4-1 to TRBJ2-3; D is ambiguous. Germline V CDR1 and CDR2: MGHRA, YSYEKL. V was clipped by 3 bases and J by 5 bases, with 6 bases between them. The CDR3 loop spans 12 amino acids. DNA of the CDR3: TGCGCCAGCAGCCAGGGTGGAGATACGCAGTATTTT. It is translated as CASSQGGDTQYF.

The chain employs TRBV10-3 and TRBJ2-3; no firm D call. V was cut by 6 bases and J by 3 bases, with 10 bases left in between. This CDR3 comprises 13 residues. Germline assignment: CDR1 ENHRY and CDR2 SYGVKD. The CDR3 reads CAIRSMETDTQYF. CDR3 sequence (DNA): TGTGCCATCAGAAGCATGGAAACAGATACGCAGTATTTT.

CDR3 coding DNA: TGTGCCAGCAGTGAAGTCCCAGGGTTAAGTAATTCACCCCTCCACTTT. This gives the protein CASSEVPGLSNSPLHF. The rearrangement joins TRBV2 to TRBJ1-6, with D tentatively TRBD1 (5 bases). Trimming pared 1 base from V and 6 bases from J, leaving 13 bases between. The V gene's germline CDR1 is SNHLY and CDR2 FYNNEI. This CDR3 region has 16 residues.

Regarding this clone: Different DNA sequences within this sample yield the same CDR3. The V and J genes are TRBV7-2 and TRBJ2-1; D gene ambiguous. CDR3 size: 12 residues. Germline CDR1 reads SGHTA; CDR2 reads FQGNSA. Trimming cost V 1 base and J 8 bases, with 6 bases left between them. The CDR3 sequence is CASSLEGYEQFF. CDR3 coding DNA: TGTGCCAGCAGCTTAGAGGGCTATGAGCAGTTCTTC.

This clone showed up just a few times. The same CDR3 is also encoded by other DNA sequences in this sample. The chain joins TRBV7-9 to TRBJ2-7, with D uncertain. CDR1 and CDR2 from the germline V gene are SEHNR and FQNEAQ (reference sequence). CDR3 size: 12 residues. V lost 3 bases and J 1 base, leaving 4 bases between the germline ends. For the CDR3, the DNA is TGTGCCAGCAGCTTGGGTTCCTACGAGCAGTACTTC. It codes for CASSLGSYEQYF.

As to this clone: The junction departs from the called germline gene at one end, perhaps through a read error. The chain carries TRBV6-1 and TRBJ2-7; TRBD1 is a possible D gene (6 bases). There are 15 residues in the CDR3. Germline CDR1 MNHNS, CDR2 SASEGT. CDR3 nucleotides: TGTGCCAGCAGGGAAGGACAGCCCAGCTCCTACGAGCAGTACTTC. This codes for CASREGQPSSYEQYF.

The rearrangement joins TRBV6-5 to TRBJ2-2; D might be TRBD1 (6 bases). The CDR3 contains 15 residues. Per the germline V gene, CDR1 is MNHEY and CDR2 is SVGAGI. Trimming took 4 bases from V and 2 from J, leaving 11 bases between them. The CDR3 region is CASSSRGPNTGELFF. The CDR3 region has the DNA TGTGCCAGCAGTTCCAGGGGTCCAAACACCGGGGAGCTGTTTTTT.

Concerning this clone: Other nucleotide sequences in the sample specify the same CDR3. V is TRBV4-3 and J is TRBJ2-7; tentative D call: TRBD1 (6 bases). Per the germline V gene, CDR1 is LGHNA and CDR2 is YSLEER. The V end was cut by 0 bases, the J end by 2 bases, with 11 bases between. This CDR3 is 15 amino acids long. The CDR3 coding sequence is TGCGCCAGCAGCCAAGATCTGGGACAAGCCTACGAGCAGTACTTC. Encoded protein: CASSQDLGQAYEQYF.

The chain recombines TRBV4-1 with TRBJ2-7; 7 bases fit TRBD1. The CDR3 is 15 amino acids. V lost 4 bases to trimming and J lost 4 bases; unmatched junction nucleotides: 10. The germline CDR1 and CDR2 sequences are MGHRA and YSYEKL. Here the CDR3 reads CASSRTTGAQYEQYF. As DNA, the CDR3 is TGCGCCAGCAGCCGAACTACAGGGGCCCAGTACGAGCAGTACTTC.

This clone appeared a single time. This rearrangement joins TRBV28 to TRBJ2-1, with 7 bases identical to TRBD2. V lost 1 base and J lost 2; bases outside the gene matches: 5. This CDR3 comprises 16 residues. Germline CDR1 reads MDHEN; CDR2 reads SYDVKM. The chain's CDR3 is CASSLLGLAAYNEQFF. The CDR3 DNA sequence: TGTGCCAGCAGTTTATTGGGCCTAGCGGCCTACAATGAGCAGTTCTTC.

The CDR3 nucleotides read TGTGCCAGCAGTGAAGGATATGGACTCTACGAGCAGTACTTC. This gives the protein CASSEGYGLYEQYF. The chain couples TRBV6-1 to TRBJ2-7, with D perhaps TRBD2 (5 bases). V dropped 1 base and J dropped 3 bases, with 10 bases sitting between them. Germline V gives CDR1 MNHNS, CDR2 SASEGT. This CDR3 spans 14 amino acids.

The J gene is TRBJ2-2, the V gene TRBV11-2; 7 nucleotides match TRBD1. This CDR3 has 14 residues. Trimming cost V 10 bases and J 2 bases; bases outside gene matches: 7. Germline V CDR1 and CDR2: SGHAT, FQNNGV. The DNA for the CDR3 is TGTGCCATAAACGACAGGGCCAACACCGGGGAGCTGTTTTTT. Its protein is CAINDRANTGELFF. Looking up the rest from reference TRBV11-2 and TRBJ2-2 gives the full variable domain: EAGVAQSPRYKIIEKRQSVAFWCNPISGHATLYWYQQILGQGPKLLIQFQNNGVVDDSQLPKDRFSAERLKGVDSTLKIQPAKLEDSAVYLCAINDRANTGELFFGEGSRLTVL.

This clone was seen more than once but under ten times. The gene calls are TRBV19 and TRBJ1-6; weak D call: TRBD1 (6 bases). The germline V and J ends were trimmed by 6 bases and 6 bases, with 9 bases remaining between them. CDR3 length: 13 amino acids. From germline, CDR1 is LNHDA and CDR2 SQIVND (reference sequence). The CDR3 region has the DNA TGTGCCAGTAGCGGACAGACTAATTCACCCCTCCACTTT. The encoded protein is CASSGQTNSPLHF.

The chain employs TRBV28 and TRBJ2-5; maybe TRBD1 (5 bases). The V gene's germline CDR1 is MDHEN and CDR2 SYDVKM. The CDR3 sequence is 17 residues long. Deletions cut 2 bases from V and 5 bases from J, with 21 bases between. The CDR3: CASSLPTATGFGETQYF. The CDR3 nucleotides are TGTGCCAGCAGTTTACCAACAGCTACAGGTTTCGGGGAGACCCAGTACTTC.

A remark on this clone: Other DNA sequences of this sample code for an identical CDR3. The gene calls are TRBV28 and TRBJ1-5; D is perhaps TRBD1 (6 bases). V was cut by 2 bases and J by 2 bases, with 10 bases left in between. CDR1 and CDR2 (germline): MDHEN, SYDVKM. CDR3 length: 15 amino acids. The CDR3 spells CASSLEGEGNQPQHF. CDR3 in DNA: TGTGCCAGCAGTTTAGAGGGGGAGGGCAATCAGCCCCAGCATTTT.

The rearrangement links TRBV28 to TRBJ1-4; D is perhaps TRBD1 (6 bases). From germline, CDR1 is MDHEN and CDR2 SYDVKM. V dropped 5 bases and J dropped 10 bases, with 14 bases sitting between them. The CDR3 is 13 residues long. The CDR3 DNA is TGTGCCAGCAGTACCAGGGGCGGGGGAAAACTGTTTTTT. This gives the protein CASSTRGGGKLFF.

A single count supports this clone. The gene calls are TRBV4-3 and TRBJ2-3; 12 bases fit TRBD1. Germline trimming cut 4 bases from V and 1 base from J; bases unmatched to any gene: 3. The V gene's germline CDR1 is LGHNA and CDR2 YSLEER. The CDR3 is made up of 16 amino acids. This CDR3 reads CASSPGTGGRTDTQYF. In DNA, the CDR3 is TGCGCCAGCAGCCCCGGGACAGGGGGCCGCACAGATACGCAGTATTTT.

The chain employs TRBV7-2 and TRBJ1-1, with D maybe TRBD1 (6 bases). Trimming took off 4 bases at V and 6 bases at J, with 18 bases between the two ends. The CDR3 has 15 amino acids. Germline CDR1 and CDR2: SGHTA and FQGNSA. CDR3 DNA: TGTGCCAGCAGCTCCAAAACTACAGGGTTCCCTGAAGCTTTCTTT. As protein: CASSSKTTGFPEAFF.